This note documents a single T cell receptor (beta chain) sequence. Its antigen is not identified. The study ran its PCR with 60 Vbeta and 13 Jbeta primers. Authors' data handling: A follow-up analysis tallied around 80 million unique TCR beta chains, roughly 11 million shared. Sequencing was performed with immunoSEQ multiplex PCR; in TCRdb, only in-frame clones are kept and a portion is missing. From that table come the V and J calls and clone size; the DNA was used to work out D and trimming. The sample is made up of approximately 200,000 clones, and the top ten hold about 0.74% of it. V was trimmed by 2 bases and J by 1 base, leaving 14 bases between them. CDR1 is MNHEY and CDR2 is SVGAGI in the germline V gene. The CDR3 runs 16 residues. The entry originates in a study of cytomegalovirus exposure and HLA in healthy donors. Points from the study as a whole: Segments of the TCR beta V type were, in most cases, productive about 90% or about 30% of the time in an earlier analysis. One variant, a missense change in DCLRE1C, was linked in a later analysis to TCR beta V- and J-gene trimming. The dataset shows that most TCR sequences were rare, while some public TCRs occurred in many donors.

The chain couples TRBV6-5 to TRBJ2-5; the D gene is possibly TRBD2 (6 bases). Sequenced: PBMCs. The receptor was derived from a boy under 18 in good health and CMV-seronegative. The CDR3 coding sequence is TGTGCCAGCAGTTACGCGGGACTGGAATTCCAAGAGACCCAGTACTTC. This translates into CASSYAGLEFQETQYF.